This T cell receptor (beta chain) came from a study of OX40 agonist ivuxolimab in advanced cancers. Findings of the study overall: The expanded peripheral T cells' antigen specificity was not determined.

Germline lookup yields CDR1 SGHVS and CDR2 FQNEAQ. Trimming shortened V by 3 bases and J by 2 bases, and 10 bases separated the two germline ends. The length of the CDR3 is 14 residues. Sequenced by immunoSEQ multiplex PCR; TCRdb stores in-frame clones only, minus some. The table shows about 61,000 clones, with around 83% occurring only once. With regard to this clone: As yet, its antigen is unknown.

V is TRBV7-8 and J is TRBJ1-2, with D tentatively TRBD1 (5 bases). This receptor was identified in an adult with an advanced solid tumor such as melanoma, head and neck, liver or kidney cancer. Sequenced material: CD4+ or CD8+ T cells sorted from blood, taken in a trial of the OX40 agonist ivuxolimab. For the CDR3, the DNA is TGTGCCAGCAGCTTGGAGGAGGGGAACTATGGCTACACCTTC. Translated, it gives CASSLEEGNYGYTF.